This T cell receptor (beta chain) was captured in a study of blood T cell repertoires in COVID-19. Study background: Collection of acute and convalescent COVID-19 samples took place in the United States, Italy and Spain.

Produced via immunoSEQ multiplex PCR; TCRdb's table is partial and in-frame only. The sample has over 65,000 clones, 85% seen once. The length of the CDR3 is 13 residues. V was trimmed by 4 bases and J by 5 bases, leaving 11 bases between them. The TCR originated in an older man with active or convalescent COVID-19. The V and J genes are TRBV12-3 or TRBV12-4 and TRBJ2-5, with D possibly being TRBD1 (6 bases). Sequenced: peripheral blood. The CDR3 bases are TGTGCCAGCAGTTGGGGGCGTGGGGAGACCCAGTACTTC. Translating gives CASSWGRGETQYF.